This T cell receptor (beta chain) is from a study of control samples from healthy donors and cancer patients. The repertoire was sequenced with immunoSEQ multiplex PCR; TCRdb's copy has only in-frame clones and lacks some. The table shows roughly 80,000 clones, with roughly 88% occurring only once. Germline V gene lookup returns CDR1 SGHTA and CDR2 FQGNSA. Trimming pared 2 bases from V and 6 bases from J, leaving 5 bases between. The CDR3 is 12 amino acids. Sequenced: blood. This TCR derives from a woman aged 50 to 60 in good health. The chain has TRBV7-2 and TRBJ2-1; D is ambiguous. This CDR3 is CASSLTRNEQFF. In nucleotides, the CDR3 is TGTGCCAGCAGCTTAACCCGCAATGAGCAGTTCTTC.